The entry below gives a single T cell receptor (beta chain) sequence along with its context. The antigen is unknown. These data come from a study of T cell responses to AZD1222 COVID-19 vaccine. Looking at the study overall: Second-dose groups at about 4 or about 12 weeks were pooled.

Overall study findings and caveats: No day 14 peak samples; only post-peak repertoires were characterized. Spike regions recognized by vaccine-associated CD4 TCRs spanned the protein, led by 160-218 and 743-854. Among AZD1222 vaccinees, only six were seropositive at baseline.

The table came from immunoSEQ multiplex PCR; TCRdb's copy has only in-frame clones and leaves some out. This sample has some 85,000 clones, with 87% found just once. Trimming took 0 bases from V and 5 from J, leaving 7 bases between them. The CDR3 covers 13 residues. The germline gives CDR1 GTSNPN, CDR2 SVGIG (reference sequence). Sample: peripheral blood, taken on day 0 of AZD1222 vaccination. The receptor's source is an adult in good health. The chain links TRBV30 to TRBJ2-2; no clear D gene. For the CDR3, the DNA is TGTGCCTGGAGTGTTGGGTGGACCGGGGAGCTGTTTTTT. Its protein is CAWSVGWTGELFF.